Shown below are 30 T cell receptor beta chains from a single sample sequenced in a study of blood T cell repertoires in COVID-19. Using immunoSEQ multiplex PCR, the repertoire was profiled, and TCRdb retains in-frame clones only, with some absent. Here the sample spans about 170,000 clones, around four fifths being singletons. What was sequenced was peripheral blood. The origin of the receptors is a woman older than 75 with COVID-19, enrolled during active disease.

V is TRBV6-1 and J is TRBJ1-3, with a weak D call TRBD1 (5 bases). The V gene's germline CDR1 is MNHNS and CDR2 SASEGT. The CDR3 has 17 amino acids. With 3 bases removed from V and 4 bases from J, the gap between germline ends came to 19 bases. The CDR3 coding sequence is TGTGCCAGCAGTGAGCCCGTCTGGGACTTGGGGGGAAACACCATATATTTT. As protein: CASSEPVWDLGGNTIYF.

The chain recombines TRBV11-2 with TRBJ2-1; 13 positions match TRBD2. CDR3 length equals 16 residues. Germline-derived CDR1 and CDR2 are SGHAT and FQNNGV. With V trimmed by 5 bases and J by 4 bases, 5 bases remained unmatched. The CDR3 reads CASSGLTSGGYNEQFF. In DNA form, the CDR3 reads TGTGCCAGCAGCGGCCTGACTAGCGGGGGGTACAATGAGCAGTTCTTC.

The CDR3 nucleotides are TGTGCCAGTAGTACAGGTACGGCAGAAGCTTTCTTT. Encoded protein: CASSTGTAEAFF. The chain combines TRBV19 with TRBJ1-1; no definite D call. The CDR3 sequence is 12 residues long. Trimming took off 4 bases at V and 8 bases at J, with 11 bases between the two ends. Germline V gene sequence: CDR1 LNHDA, CDR2 SQIVND (reference sequence).

CDR3 amino acids: CASSLDGQGRQETQYF. CDR3 coding DNA: TGCGCCAGCAGCTTGGATGGACAGGGGAGGCAAGAGACCCAGTACTTC. V and J are TRBV5-1 and TRBJ2-5; 9 nucleotides match TRBD1. CDR1 and CDR2 from the germline V gene are SGHRS and YFSETQ. CDR3 size: 16 residues. The J segment lost 2 bases and the V segment lost 0 bases, leaving 5 bases of the junction unmatched.

This clone was picked up a small number of times. The rearrangement links TRBV6-1 to TRBJ2-7, with 13 bases that match TRBD2. V trimming: 2 bases; J trimming: 2 bases; junction bases outside the gene matches: 21. This CDR3 region has 22 residues. The germline V gene encodes CDR1 MNHNS and CDR2 SASEGT. In DNA form, the CDR3 reads TGTGCCAGCAGTGAAATGAGGCCGAGGTTCCGACTAGCGGGAGGTTCCCCCTACGAGCAGTACTTC. The encoded protein is CASSEMRPRFRLAGGSPYEQYF.

The rearrangement joins TRBV7-9 to TRBJ2-3; D is unclear. V lost 7 bases and J lost 6, with 8 bases in between. The germline CDR1 and CDR2 sequences are SEHNR and FQNEAQ (reference sequence). CDR3 length: 11 amino acids. For the CDR3, the DNA is TGTGCCAGCACGCAACGGGATACGCAGTATTTT. Its translation is CASTQRDTQYF.

The chain recombines TRBV5-1 with TRBJ1-1; 7 bases are shared with TRBD1. CDR1 and CDR2 (germline): SGHRS, YFSETQ. This CDR3 comprises 14 residues. V shed 2 bases and J 0 bases; nucleotides not matched to a gene: 1. In DNA form, the CDR3 reads TGCGCCAGCAGCTTTCAGGGGGTGAACACTGAAGCTTTCTTT. Protein sequence: CASSFQGVNTEAFF.

The chain is built from TRBV6-5 and TRBJ2-1, with 7 positions matching TRBD1. After removal of 6 bases from V and 5 bases from J, the junction contained 4 bases not matched to a gene. Germline CDR1 reads MNHEY; CDR2 reads SVGAGI. CDR3 length: 13 amino acids. The CDR3 nucleotides are TGTGCCAGCAGGTATACAGGGGACAATGAGCAGTTCTTC. It specifies CASRYTGDNEQFF.

The chain uses TRBV5-1 and TRBJ2-7; 11 bases line up with TRBD1. Unmatched junction bases numbered 3, after V lost 2 bases and J lost 2 bases. CDR1 is SGHRS and CDR2 is YFSETQ in the germline V gene. The CDR3 has 15 residues. The CDR3 protein is CASSLPGQGAYEQYF. For the CDR3, the DNA is TGCGCCAGCAGCTTACCGGGACAGGGGGCCTACGAGCAGTACTTC.

This chain uses TRBV4-2 with TRBJ2-5; D gene ambiguous. The germline V and J ends were trimmed by 1 base and 3 bases, with 9 bases remaining between them. In germline, CDR1 is LGHNA, CDR2 YNFKEQ. The CDR3 length is 14 residues. CDR3 DNA: TGTGCCAGCAGCCAAGGAGGTACGGAAGAGACCCAGTACTTC. This encodes CASSQGGTEETQYF.

This chain links TRBV3-1 (or the pseudogene TRBV3-2) with TRBJ2-7, with a tentative D call TRBD2 (6 bases). This CDR3 is 12 amino acids long. The germline gives CDR1 LGHDT, CDR2 YNNKEL (reference sequence). V was shortened by 2 bases and J by 6 bases, with 8 bases between the two germline ends. CDR3 DNA sequence: TGTGCCAGCAGCCAACTAGCGAGCGAGCAGTACTTC. Translating gives CASSQLASEQYF.

The chain employs TRBV6-4 and TRBJ2-7, with D unclear. Trimming removed 4 bases at V and 3 bases at J, with 10 bases between. CDR1 is MRHNA and CDR2 is SNTAGT in the germline V gene. The CDR3 has 13 amino acids. DNA of the CDR3: TGTGCCAGCAGTGCATACCAGGACTACGAGCAGTACTTC. It specifies CASSAYQDYEQYF.

V gene TRBV5-1 combines with J gene TRBJ1-1, with D perhaps matching TRBD1 (6 bases). Germline V gives CDR1 SGHRS, CDR2 YFSETQ. The CDR3 contains 14 residues. V dropped 3 bases and J dropped 4 bases, with 13 bases sitting between them. For the CDR3, the DNA is TGCGCCAGCAGCTCACAGGGCACGGTCACTGAAGCTTTCTTT. Protein: CASSSQGTVTEAFF.

The gene calls are TRBV24-1 and TRBJ1-5; D possibly corresponds to TRBD1 (6 bases). The CDR3 is made up of 13 amino acids. Germline V gene data show CDR1 as KGHDR and CDR2 as SFDVKD. Trimming shortened V by 9 bases and J by 7 bases, and 15 bases separated the two germline ends. The CDR3 DNA reads TGTGCCACCTCAGGGACAAAGGGCCAGCCCCAGCATTTT. Translating gives CATSGTKGQPQHF.

The chain has TRBV7-3 and TRBJ2-1, with 7 bases aligning to TRBD1. The V gene's germline CDR1 is SGHTA and CDR2 FQGTGA. With V trimmed by 5 bases and J by 1 base, 5 bases remained unmatched. CDR3 length: 15 amino acids. CDR3 in amino acids: CASSQDRASYNEQFF. The CDR3 region has the DNA TGTGCCAGCAGCCAAGACAGGGCTTCCTACAATGAGCAGTTCTTC.

V usage is TRBV6-5 and J usage is TRBJ1-1, with 10 positions matching TRBD1. V trimming: 6 bases; J trimming: 3 bases; junction bases outside the gene matches: 4. The V gene's germline CDR1 is MNHEY and CDR2 SVGAGI. The CDR3 loop spans 14 amino acids. CDR3 in DNA: TGTGCCAGCAGACCTGGACAGGGGGACACTGAAGCTTTCTTT. This gives the protein CASRPGQGDTEAFF.

The chain uses TRBV5-1 and TRBJ1-4, with D unclear. Germline CDR1 is SGHRS and CDR2 is YFSETQ. This CDR3 contains 13 residues. Deletions cut 0 bases from V and 8 bases from J, with 8 bases between. The CDR3 sequence is CASSLGAQEKLFF. The DNA for the CDR3 is TGCGCCAGCAGCTTGGGGGCTCAGGAAAAACTGTTTTTT.

The CDR3 here is CASSAQSRDRVKKETQYF. CDR3 in DNA: TGTGCCAGCAGCGCCCAGTCCCGGGACAGGGTAAAGAAAGAGACCCAGTACTTC. This rearrangement joins TRBV21-1 to TRBJ2-5; TRBD1, the D gene given by the table, was not confirmed from the DNA. TRBV21-1 is tagged as a pseudogene. This CDR3 is 18 amino acids long.

The gene calls are TRBV12-3 or TRBV12-4 and TRBJ1-1; 9 bases agree with TRBD1. V lost 6 bases to trimming and J lost 7 bases; unmatched junction nucleotides: 6. The CDR3 covers 13 residues. The CDR3, as DNA: TGTGCCAGCAGGTGGGACAGGGAGGGTGAAGCTTTCTTT. Amino acid sequence: CASRWDREGEAFF.

V is TRBV29-1 and J is TRBJ1-1; no clear D. The CDR3 consists of 15 residues. CDR1 is SQVTM, CDR2 ANQGSEA, per germline. The V end lost 6 bases, the J end lost 1 base, and 18 bases lay between the germline ends. CDR3 loop: CSVRERMTGNTEAFF. The CDR3 coding sequence is TGCAGCGTCCGCGAAAGGATGACGGGGAACACTGAAGCTTTCTTT.

The rearrangement links TRBV19 to TRBJ1-3, with a possible D match to TRBD1 (6 bases). With 3 bases removed from V and 4 bases from J, the gap between germline ends came to 13 bases. Germline CDR1 and CDR2: LNHDA and SQIVND (reference sequence). This CDR3 contains 15 residues. CDR3 region: CASSIIQGNGNTIYF. The CDR3 DNA sequence: TGTGCCAGTAGTATCATACAGGGCAACGGAAACACCATATATTTT. Supplemented by reference TRBV19 and TRBJ1-3, the full variable domain reads DGGITQSPKYLFRKEGQNVTLSCEQNLNHDAMYWYRQDPGQGLRLIYYSQIVNDFQKGDIAEGYSVSREKKESFPLTVTSAQKNPTAFYLCASSIIQGNGNTIYFGEGSWLTVV.

The chain uses TRBV28 and TRBJ2-1; the match to TRBD2 covers 7 bases. V lost 6 bases and J lost 1; bases outside the gene matches: 0. Germline V gene sequence: CDR1 MDHEN, CDR2 SYDVKM. The CDR3 has 13 amino acids. The CDR3 sequence is CASSGGSYNEQFF. CDR3 bases: TGTGCCAGCAGCGGGGGGTCCTACAATGAGCAGTTCTTC. Together with reference TRBV28 and TRBJ2-1, the CDR3 gives the full variable domain: DVKVTQSSRYLVKRTGEKVFLECVQDMDHENMFWYRQDPGLGLRLIYFSYDVKMKEKGDIPEGYSVSREKKERFSLILESASTNQTSMYLCASSGGSYNEQFFGPGTRLTVL.

The rearrangement links TRBV6-1 to TRBJ1-5; D gene unclear. CDR1 is MNHNS and CDR2 is SASEGT in the germline V gene. V lost 2 bases to trimming and J lost 6 bases, with 17 bases between them. The CDR3 runs to 16 residues. CDR3 protein: CASSEFPTLNSQPQHF. The CDR3 nucleotides are TGTGCCAGCAGTGAATTTCCCACGTTGAATAGTCAGCCCCAGCATTTT.

The chain uses TRBV2 and TRBJ1-2; D is undetermined. Trimming stripped 6 bases from V and 5 bases from J, with 16 bases between. This CDR3 contains 14 residues. From germline, CDR1 is SNHLY and CDR2 FYNNEI. CDR3 bases: TGTGCCAGCAGCCCAGAAGCGGGGTTATATGGCTACACCTTC. Translating it yields CASSPEAGLYGYTF. Full variable domain (remainder filled in from reference TRBV2 and TRBJ1-2): EPEVTQTPSHQVTQMGQEVILRCVPISNHLYFYWYRQILGQKVEFLVSFYNNEISEKSEIFDDQFSVERPDGSNFTLKIRSTKLEDSAMYFCASSPEAGLYGYTFGSGTRLTVV.

The rearrangement joins TRBV18 to TRBJ2-7; the match to TRBD2 covers 14 bases. J gave up 6 bases and V 5 bases, and 12 bases lay outside the gene matches. Germline V gives CDR1 KGHSH, CDR2 LQKENI. The CDR3 is made up of 17 amino acids. CDR3 nucleotide sequence: TGTGCCAGCTCATCCAAGACTAGCGGGAGGGCCCATGCCGAGCAGTACTTC. It is translated as CASSSKTSGRAHAEQYF.

In this sample, this clone turned up a few times. The CDR3 DNA reads as TGTGCCATTAGACAGGGAAGGGCCTACGAGCAGTACTTC. It codes for CAIRQGRAYEQYF. The V call is TRBV10-3, the J call TRBJ2-7, with 7 bases matching TRBD1. The junction had 7 bases not matched to a gene; V was cut back by 9 bases and J by 2 bases. Germline-derived CDR1 and CDR2 are ENHRY and SYGVKD. CDR3 length: 13 residues.

The CDR3 nucleotides read TGTGCCAGCAGCTATGCTAGCTCCTACGAGCAGTACTTC. Its protein product is CASSYASSYEQYF. The chain joins TRBV11-3 to TRBJ2-7; D remains unclear. This CDR3 has 13 residues. V was clipped by 4 bases and J by 0 bases, with 7 bases between them. Per germline, CDR1 SGHNT and CDR2 YENEEA.

This chain connects TRBV3-1 (or the pseudogene TRBV3-2) to TRBJ2-2, with TRBD2 identical over 9 bases. CDR3 length equals 16 residues. Per germline, CDR1 LGHDT and CDR2 YNNKEL (reference sequence). Trimming took 0 bases from V and 6 from J; bases not matched to a gene: 5. This CDR3 reads CASSQEGGRVAGELFF. The DNA of the CDR3 is TGTGCCAGCAGCCAAGAGGGCGGGAGGGTCGCCGGGGAGCTGTTTTTT.

The gene calls are TRBV5-1 and TRBJ1-1; 7 nucleotides match TRBD1. With 4 bases clipped from V and 1 base from J, the junction kept 4 bases outside the gene matches. CDR3 length: 14 residues. Germline V gene lookup returns CDR1 SGHRS and CDR2 YFSETQ. In nucleotides, the CDR3 is TGCGCCAGCAGCCAGGGACAGACGAACACTGAAGCTTTCTTT. It is translated as CASSQGQTNTEAFF.

This clone has only a few counts. This chain uses TRBV6-5 with TRBJ2-3, with 10 bases matching TRBD2. Looked up from germline, CDR1 is MNHEY and CDR2 is SVGAGI. J gave up 3 bases and V 6 bases, and 6 bases lay outside the gene matches. The CDR3 consists of 15 residues. CDR3 region: CASSPSSGSTDTQYF. The CDR3 DNA sequence: TGTGCCAGCAGCCCCTCTAGCGGGAGTACAGATACGCAGTATTTT.